The 3 T cell receptor beta chains reported below all come from one sample, sequenced in a study of blood T cell repertoires in COVID-19. TCRdb's table, derived via immunoSEQ multiplex PCR, lists solely in-frame clones and lacks some. Of about 150,000 clones listed, about four fifths are singletons. The material sequenced was peripheral blood. Source of these receptors: a man in his 60s with acute or convalescent COVID-19.

The chain has TRBV4-1 and TRBJ2-5; D not certain. This CDR3 contains 14 residues. Trimming removed 0 bases at V and 1 base at J, with 6 bases between. Germline assignment: CDR1 MGHRA and CDR2 YSYEKL. CDR3 coding DNA: TGCGCCAGCAGCCAAGATGACACCCAAGAGACCCAGTACTTC. It specifies CASSQDDTQETQYF.

The CDR3 coding sequence is TGTGCCAGCAGCTTGGTGGGACAGGGCTTGGGAGGAACCCAGTACTTC. Amino acid sequence: CASSLVGQGLGGTQYF. The gene calls are TRBV11-2 and TRBJ2-5; 9 nucleotides match TRBD1. This CDR3 is built from 16 residues. The germline CDR1 and CDR2 sequences are SGHAT and FQNNGV. The V gene end was trimmed by 3 bases and the J gene end by 8 bases; junction bases not matched to a gene: 13.

The chain recombines TRBV5-5 with TRBJ2-7; D perhaps matches TRBD2 (5 bases). Trimming pared 0 bases from V and 6 bases from J, leaving 7 bases between. The CDR3 spans 12 residues. CDR1 is SGHKS and CDR2 is YYEKEE in the germline V gene (reference sequence). The CDR3 nucleotides read TGTGCCAGCAGCTTGGGAGGGCGCGAGCAGTACTTC. Amino acids: CASSLGGREQYF. The full variable domain, with the rest looked up from reference TRBV5-5 and TRBJ2-7, is DAGVTQSPTHLIKTRGQQVTLRCSPISGHKSVSWYQQVLGQGPQFIFQYYEKEERGRGNFPDRFSARQFPNYSSELNVNALLLGDSALYLCASSLGGREQYFGPGTRLTVT.